A single sample is the source of the 30 T cell receptor beta chains below, sequenced in a study of T cell responses to AZD1222 COVID-19 vaccine. Data came from immunoSEQ multiplex PCR; TCRdb stores just in-frame clones and leaves some out. The table shows roughly 92,000 clones, with around nine tenths occurring only once. The sample in question was peripheral blood, obtained 28 days after the second AZD1222 dose. Source of these receptors: an adult who received the AZD1222 COVID-19 vaccine.

The rearrangement joins TRBV6-1 to TRBJ1-1; weak D call: TRBD1 (6 bases). V was cut by 2 bases and J by 3 bases, with 10 bases left in between. CDR1 and CDR2 (germline): MNHNS, SASEGT. The CDR3 runs to 14 residues. The CDR3 protein is CASSERGKYTEAFF. The DNA for the CDR3 is TGTGCCAGCAGTGAAAGGGGGAAGTACACTGAAGCTTTCTTT.

This chain links TRBV18 with TRBJ2-1, with a possible D match to TRBD2 (5 bases). Germline V lookup: CDR1 KGHSH, CDR2 LQKENI. The CDR3 loop spans 13 amino acids. V was shortened by 6 bases and J by 6 bases, with 12 bases between the two germline ends. The DNA for the CDR3 is TGTGCCAGCTCGGGGAGACCTGCCAATGAGCAGTTCTTC. It encodes CASSGRPANEQFF.

The chain recombines TRBV3-1 (or the pseudogene TRBV3-2) with TRBJ1-2; TRBD1 agrees at 9 bases. This CDR3 spans 14 amino acids. CDR1 and CDR2 (germline): LGHDT, YNNKEL (reference sequence). Germline trimming cut 5 bases from V and 4 bases from J; bases unmatched to any gene: 5. The CDR3 coding sequence is TGTGCCAGCAGCTGGACAGGGGAGGGCTATGGCTACACCTTC. This encodes CASSWTGEGYGYTF.

The chain links TRBV3-1 (or the pseudogene TRBV3-2) to TRBJ1-1; tentatively, D is TRBD1 (6 bases). The CDR3 is made up of 14 amino acids. Germline V gives CDR1 LGHDT, CDR2 YNNKEL (reference sequence). Trimming removed 5 bases from V and 4 bases from J, with 14 bases in between. CDR3 sequence: CASSAGGGRTEAFF. In DNA, the CDR3 is TGTGCCAGCAGCGCCGGCGGGGGGCGCACTGAAGCTTTCTTT.

V and J are TRBV6-5 and TRBJ2-7; 8 nucleotides agree with TRBD1. Germline V CDR1 and CDR2: MNHEY, SVGAGI. The CDR3 loop spans 14 amino acids. The J segment lost 5 bases and the V segment lost 4 bases, leaving 7 bases of the junction unmatched. CDR3 in amino acids: CASSSLGQGHEQYF. In DNA, the CDR3 is TGTGCCAGCAGTTCCCTAGGACAGGGTCACGAGCAGTACTTC.

The gene calls are TRBV5-1 and TRBJ2-2; perhaps TRBD1 as D (6 bases). Trimming took 7 bases from V and 0 from J, leaving 10 bases between them. CDR3 length equals 14 residues. In germline, CDR1 is SGHRS, CDR2 YFSETQ. The CDR3 DNA reads TGCGCCAGCCGCCGGACAGCGAACACCGGGGAGCTGTTTTTT. Protein product: CASRRTANTGELFF.

The genes are TRBV20-1 and TRBJ2-5, with D possibly matching TRBD2 (6 bases). The CDR3 contains 14 residues. Trimming pared 3 bases from V and 5 bases from J, leaving 16 bases between. In germline, CDR1 is DFQATT, CDR2 SNEGSKA (reference sequence). CDR3: CSASVAGRWETQYF. CDR3 coding DNA: TGCAGTGCTAGTGTGGCGGGGAGGTGGGAGACCCAGTACTTC.

This chain joins TRBV28 and TRBJ1-5; 7 bases align to TRBD1. The CDR3 covers 15 residues. J gave up 3 bases and V 6 bases, and 8 bases lay outside the gene matches. Germline V CDR1 and CDR2: MDHEN, SYDVKM. The CDR3 here is CASSTAQGINQPQHF. CDR3 bases: TGTGCCAGCAGCACCGCACAGGGGATCAATCAGCCCCAGCATTTT.

This clone was seen a single time. The chain has TRBV5-1 and TRBJ2-7, with 7 bases fitting TRBD1. Germline lookup yields CDR1 SGHRS and CDR2 YFSETQ. Germline trimming cut 2 bases from V and 1 base from J; bases unmatched to any gene: 3. The CDR3 length is 14 residues. CDR3 protein: CASSLQGLSYEQYF. The CDR3 bases are TGCGCCAGCAGCTTACAGGGGCTTTCCTACGAGCAGTACTTC.

V is TRBV7-7 and J is TRBJ2-2; D gene ambiguous. This CDR3 spans 13 amino acids. The V gene's germline CDR1 is SSHAT and CDR2 FNYEAQ (reference sequence). With 5 bases removed from V and 6 bases from J, the gap between germline ends came to 10 bases. DNA for the CDR3: TGTGCCAGCAGCCCATCGGTGGCCGGGGAGCTGTTTTTT. This encodes CASSPSVAGELFF.

This chain uses TRBV9 with TRBJ2-1; 9 bases fit TRBD2. J lost 3 bases, V lost 3 bases, and 10 bases had no gene match. CDR1 SGDLS and CDR2 YYNGEE come from the germline V gene. The CDR3 spans 17 residues. The CDR3: CASSATDSGGVYNEQFF. CDR3 bases: TGTGCCAGCAGCGCGACCGATAGCGGGGGAGTCTACAATGAGCAGTTCTTC.

The V call is TRBV6-5, the J call TRBJ1-5; a weak D match, TRBD1 (6 bases). The CDR3 is 14 residues long. Trimming pared 6 bases from V and 5 bases from J, leaving 14 bases between. Germline V CDR1 and CDR2: MNHEY, SVGAGI. The CDR3 coding sequence is TGTGCCAGCAGCCAAAGGGGGACGGATCAGCCCCAGCATTTT. As protein: CASSQRGTDQPQHF.

CDR3 in DNA: TGCGCCAGCAGTGAGAGGTTAGCGGGGGGCTACGAGCAGTACTTC. Its protein is CASSERLAGGYEQYF. The genes are TRBV10-1 and TRBJ2-7; TRBD2 matches 10 bases. The CDR3 consists of 15 residues. V lost 2 bases to trimming and J lost 3 bases; unmatched junction nucleotides: 4. Germline V CDR1 and CDR2: WNHNN, SYGVQD (reference sequence).

The chain links TRBV5-4 to TRBJ1-4, with D perhaps matching TRBD1 (6 bases). The germline gives CDR1 SGHNT, CDR2 YYREEE (reference sequence). The V end was cut by 5 bases, the J end by 3 bases, with 14 bases between. The CDR3 has 15 amino acids. In nucleotides, the CDR3 is TGTGCCAGCAGGGAAAGAGGGGGGGCTAATGAAAAACTGTTTTTT. Protein: CASRERGGANEKLFF.

V gene TRBV11-2 combines with J gene TRBJ2-1, with 8 bases fitting TRBD1. The CDR3 runs 14 residues. Trimming at V came to 2 bases and at J to 12 bases, leaving 9 bases not matched to a gene. The V gene's germline CDR1 is SGHAT and CDR2 FQNNGV. Here the CDR3 DNA reads TGTGCCAGCAGCTTATCCCAGGGGGCCTTTAGGCAGTTCTTC. Amino acids: CASSLSQGAFRQFF.

V gene TRBV5-1 combines with J gene TRBJ1-1, with TRBD1 matching over 8 bases. Germline CDR1 and CDR2: SGHRS and YFSETQ. The V segment lost 4 bases and the J segment 3 bases; nucleotides outside the gene matches: 8. The CDR3 is 15 residues long. The CDR3 region has the DNA TGCGCCAGCAGCCACTACGGACAGGGTGACACTGAAGCTTTCTTT. It translates to CASSHYGQGDTEAFF.

The V and J genes are TRBV7-3 and TRBJ2-2; 8 bases match TRBD1. J gave up 4 bases and V 1 base, and 5 bases lay outside the gene matches. The germline CDR1 and CDR2 sequences are SGHTA and FQGTGA. The CDR3 length is 16 residues. CDR3 region: CASSLMQGARTGELFF. The CDR3 nucleotides read TGTGCCAGCAGCTTAATGCAGGGGGCGCGCACCGGGGAGCTGTTTTTT. Based on the CDR3 plus reference TRBV7-3 and TRBJ2-2, the full variable domain is GAGVSQTPSNKVTEKGKYVELRCDPISGHTALYWYRQSLGQGPEFLIYFQGTGAADDSGLPNDRFFAVRPEGSVSTLKIQRTERGDSAVYLCASSLMQGARTGELFFGEGSRLTVL.

This chain uses TRBV7-9 with TRBJ2-1; TRBD2 matches at 9 bases. CDR1 SEHNR and CDR2 FQNEAQ come from the germline V gene (reference sequence). After removal of 0 bases from V and 4 bases from J, the junction contained 7 bases not matched to a gene. The length of the CDR3 is 17 residues. CDR3 in amino acids: CASSLAWRGGIYNEQFF. The CDR3 bases are TGTGCCAGCAGCTTAGCCTGGCGGGGGGGAATTTACAATGAGCAGTTCTTC.

V is TRBV6-5 and J is TRBJ2-1, with 13 nucleotides matching TRBD2. V gave up 6 bases and J gave up 7 bases; unmatched junction bases: 6. Germline values: CDR1 MNHEY, CDR2 SVGAGI. This CDR3 has 15 amino acids. The CDR3 nucleotides read TGTGCCAGCAGCAGCCAGGGACTAGCGGGGAATGAGCAGTTCTTC. Protein sequence: CASSSQGLAGNEQFF.

The chain is built from TRBV7-9 and TRBJ1-3; weak D call: TRBD1 (5 bases). Per the germline V gene, CDR1 is SEHNR and CDR2 is FQNEAQ (reference sequence). V was trimmed by 5 bases and J by 0 bases, leaving 11 bases between them. The CDR3 extends over 15 amino acids. CDR3 in amino acids: CASSPTALSGNTIYF. As DNA, the CDR3 is TGTGCCAGCAGCCCGACAGCGCTCTCTGGAAACACCATATATTTT.

This clone was recorded only once. This chain connects TRBV11-2 to TRBJ1-3; D ambiguous. The CDR3 sequence is 13 residues long. CDR1 SGHAT and CDR2 FQNNGV come from the germline V gene. V was trimmed by 4 bases and J by 7 bases, leaving 11 bases between them. The CDR3 DNA reads as TGTGCCAGCAGCTCTCCAGGCCGGAACACCATATATTTT. This codes for CASSSPGRNTIYF.

V usage is TRBV24-1 and J usage is TRBJ2-1; TRBD2 matches at 12 bases. Trimming cost V 4 bases and J 7 bases; bases outside gene matches: 7. CDR3 length: 16 residues. Per germline, CDR1 KGHDR and CDR2 SFDVKD. The CDR3 region has the DNA TGTGCCACCAGTGACCCGGGACTAGCGGGTCAGAATGAGCAGTTCTTC. Amino acids: CATSDPGLAGQNEQFF.

The chain links TRBV7-6 to TRBJ2-1, with D perhaps matching TRBD1 (6 bases). From germline, CDR1 is SGHVS and CDR2 FNYEAQ. Trimming removed 5 bases from V and 5 bases from J, with 22 bases in between. CDR3 length equals 17 residues. The CDR3 nucleotides read TGTGCCAGCAGCCCCCGGTTGACCCAGGACAGCCACAATGAGCAGTTCTTC. Its translation: CASSPRLTQDSHNEQFF.

The rearrangement uses TRBV19 and TRBJ1-2; 7 bases agree with TRBD1. CDR3 length: 15 amino acids. The V segment lost 6 bases and the J segment 0 bases; nucleotides outside the gene matches: 7. CDR1 is LNHDA and CDR2 is SQIVND in the germline V gene (reference sequence). In DNA, the CDR3 is TGTGCCAGTAGCCCCGGTACAGGGGCTAACTATGGCTACACCTTC. It specifies CASSPGTGANYGYTF.

The chain uses TRBV7-3 and TRBJ1-1; possibly TRBD1 for D (5 bases). With 5 bases removed from V and 4 bases from J, the gap between germline ends came to 11 bases. Germline values: CDR1 SGHTA, CDR2 FQGTGA. This CDR3 spans 13 amino acids. CDR3 in DNA: TGTGCCAGCAGCCAGCAGGGTTCCACTGAAGCTTTCTTT. The encoded protein is CASSQQGSTEAFF.

The chain recombines TRBV3-1 (or the pseudogene TRBV3-2) with TRBJ2-1, with 7 bases identical to TRBD2. After removal of 4 bases from V and 7 bases from J, the junction contained 7 bases not matched to a gene. The germline CDR1 and CDR2 sequences are LGHDT and YNNKEL (reference sequence). The CDR3 is 14 residues long. The chain's CDR3 is CASSPLGGWNEQFF. The CDR3 nucleotides are TGTGCCAGCAGCCCCCTGGGGGGGTGGAATGAGCAGTTCTTC.

V gene TRBV5-1 combines with J gene TRBJ2-3, with TRBD1 as a possible D gene (5 bases). This CDR3 spans 14 amino acids. Germline-derived CDR1 and CDR2 are SGHRS and YFSETQ. Trimming stripped 0 bases from V and 4 bases from J, with 9 bases between. The CDR3 reads CASSLGQNSDTQYF. The CDR3 region has the DNA TGCGCCAGCAGCTTGGGACAGAATTCAGATACGCAGTATTTT.

J is TRBJ2-1 and V is TRBV5-1; 9 bases agree with TRBD2. CDR3 size: 16 residues. Trimming cost V 3 bases and J 2 bases; bases outside gene matches: 6. The germline V gene has CDR1 SGHRS and CDR2 YFSETQ. CDR3 residues: CASSSTRGGTYNEQFF. CDR3 coding DNA: TGCGCCAGCAGCTCCACGCGGGGGGGGACCTACAATGAGCAGTTCTTC.

DNA of the CDR3: TGTGCCAGCAGCTACGGACAGGGAGCATATGGCTACACCTTC. Protein product: CASSYGQGAYGYTF. The V gene is TRBV5-6, the J gene TRBJ1-2; 8 nucleotides agree with TRBD1. This CDR3 has 14 residues. Per the germline V gene, CDR1 is SGHDT and CDR2 is YYEEEE. Trimming took 3 bases from V and 5 from J; bases not matched to a gene: 6. Filled out from reference TRBV5-6 and TRBJ1-2, the complete variable domain reads DAGVTQSPTHLIKTRGQQVTLRCSPKSGHDTVSWYQQALGQGPQFIFQYYEEEERQRGNFPDRFSGHQFPNYSSELNVNALLLGDSALYLCASSYGQGAYGYTFGSGTRLTVV.

The rearrangement links TRBV12-3 or TRBV12-4 to TRBJ2-6; D unclear. Trimming shortened V by 6 bases and J by 4 bases, and 7 bases separated the two germline ends. The CDR3 is 13 amino acids. The CDR3 DNA reads as TGTGCCAGCAGCCCCTCGGGGGCCAACGTCCTGACTTTC. Translated, it gives CASSPSGANVLTF.